The rows below give T cell receptor beta chains drawn from one sample of a study of T cell responses to AZD1222 COVID-19 vaccine. Using immunoSEQ multiplex PCR, the repertoire was profiled, and TCRdb retains in-frame clones only, with some absent. The table shows about 92,000 clones, with about nine tenths occurring only once. The sample here was peripheral blood, taken on day 0 of AZD1222 vaccination. The receptors were gathered from an adult in good health. Each CDR3 is given with its conserved first and last residue. The D gene is left open where the match is weak. Clone size is not always given. Where it is, it says once, few, many or a class for expanded clones.

.	TRBV28	.	TRBJ1-2	TGTGCCATCAAAGCTCTAAGGGGACCGGGTAGGGTATATGGCTACACCTTC	CAIKALRGPGRVYGYTF
.	TRBV20-1	.	TRBJ2-1	TGCAGTGCTAGTCGTGGGGGCAATGAGCAGTTCTTC	CSASRGGNEQFF
.	TRBV6-5	.	TRBJ2-3	TGTGCCAGCAGTTACGGCAGGGAGGGCACAGATACGCAGTATTTT	CASSYGREGTDTQYF
TRBD2	TRBV11-1	.	TRBJ2-3	TGTGCCAGCAGGGGACTAGCGGGGAACACAGATACGCAGTATTTT	CASRGLAGNTDTQYF
.	TRBV18	few	TRBJ1-5	TGTGCCAGCTCAATGGAAACCGGGAGGAATCAGCCCCAGCATTTT	CASSMETGRNQPQHF
.	TRBV19	.	TRBJ2-7	TGTGCCAGTAGTAGGTCTAGAGGATTCTACGAGCAGTACTTC	CASSRSRGFYEQYF
.	TRBV19	.	TRBJ1-1	TGTGCCAGTAGTATGTTTGTGGGGGAGTGGAACACTGAAGCTTTCTTT	CASSMFVGEWNTEAFF
.	TRBV2	few	TRBJ1-2	TGTGCCAGCAAAGCCTCCGGGACACCCCGAAACTATGGCTACACCTTC	CASKASGTPRNYGYTF
.	TRBV21-1	few	TRBJ1-1	TGTGCTAATTACGGTTCGAACACTGAAGCTTTCTTT	CANYGSNTEAFF
.	TRBV5-1	.	TRBJ1-4	TGCGCCAGCAGCTCCACGGTTGGAACTAATGAAAAACTGTTTTTT	CASSSTVGTNEKLFF
.	TRBV7-8	.	TRBJ1-1	TGTGCCAGCAGCTTAGAAAGTATCTGGGCTGAAGCTTTCTTT	CASSLESIWAEAFF
TRBD1	TRBV10-3	.	TRBJ2-7	TGTGCCATCAGTGCCTCTGACAGGGGGTCCTACGAGCAGTACTTC	CAISASDRGSYEQYF
.	TRBV14	few	TRBJ1-2	TGTGCCAGCAGCCAAGAATCCGCCGTCAGGGGCTATGGCTACACCTTC	CASSQESAVRGYGYTF
TRBD1	TRBV19	.	TRBJ1-1	TGTGCCAGTAGTACAGGGGGCATAGCTTTCTTT	CASSTGGIAFF
TRBD1	TRBV25-1	.	TRBJ1-2	TGTGCCAGCAGTGATAGGACAGGGGGGTATGGCTACACCTTC	CASSDRTGGYGYTF
.	TRBV18	.	TRBJ2-5	TGTGCCAGCTCGCTGACGGCAGCAGAGACCCAGTACTTC	CASSLTAAETQYF
TRBD1	TRBV5-1	.	TRBJ1-1	TGCGCCAGCAGGCGGACAGGGCTGAACACTGAAGCTTTCTTT	CASRRTGLNTEAFF
TRBD1	TRBV10-2	.	TRBJ1-5	TGCGCCAGCAGGCCCACAGGGGTGGGTCAGCCCCAGCATTTT	CASRPTGVGQPQHF
TRBD1	TRBV5-4	.	TRBJ1-1	TGTGCCAGCAGCTTACCGGGACAGATGAACACTGAAGCTTTCTTT	CASSLPGQMNTEAFF
.	TRBV18	few	TRBJ2-2	TGTGCCAGCTCACCGCGGGAAACCGGGGAGCTGTTTTTT	CASSPRETGELFF
.	TRBV15	once	TRBJ1-5	TGTGCCACCAGCCCGGACAGTTACAATCAGCCCCAGCATTTT	CATSPDSYNQPQHF
TRBD1	TRBV6-1	.	TRBJ2-3	TGTGCCAGCAGTGACGACAGGGGTACAGATACGCAGTATTTT	CASSDDRGTDTQYF
.	TRBV2	.	TRBJ1-4	TGTGCCAGCAGTGTGGGGGCAACTAATGAAAAACTGTTTTTT	CASSVGATNEKLFF
TRBD1	TRBV5-6	.	TRBJ1-2	TGTGCCAGCAGCCCACCCAGGGGGAACTATGGCTACACCTTC	CASSPPRGNYGYTF
TRBD2	TRBV28	.	TRBJ2-1	TGTGCCAGCAGTCGACTAGCGGGAGCGCATGAGCAGTTCTTC	CASSRLAGAHEQFF
.	TRBV28	.	TRBJ1-2	TGTGCCAGCAGTTTGGGCAAAAACTATGGCTACACCTTC	CASSLGKNYGYTF
TRBD2	TRBV10-3	.	TRBJ2-7	TGTGCCATCAGGGAGGGACTAGCGGGAGTTCAAGAGTACTTC	CAIREGLAGVQEYF
.	TRBV12-3/TRBV12-4	.	TRBJ1-1	TGTGCCAGCAGCCTCAACAGATATGAAGCTTTCTTT	CASSLNRYEAFF
.	TRBV14	.	TRBJ1-1	TGTGCCAGCAGCTATTCAGCGGGGACTGAAGCTTTCTTT	CASSYSAGTEAFF
TRBD1	TRBV27	.	TRBJ2-1	TGTGCCAGCAGTAGCAGACAGGGGTCCTACAATGAGCAGTTCTTC	CASSSRQGSYNEQFF
.	TRBV5-1	.	TRBJ2-1	TGCGCCAGCAGCTTGGGCCAGGACCCATTTGCTGAGCAGTTCTTC	CASSLGQDPFAEQFF
.	TRBV15	.	TRBJ1-3	TGTGCCACCAGCAGAGATTGGGCAGGGTCCGGAAACACCATATATTTT	CATSRDWAGSGNTIYF
.	TRBV28	.	TRBJ1-2	TGTGCCAGCAGTTTCCCGAACTATGGCTACACCTTC	CASSFPNYGYTF
.	TRBV5-1	.	TRBJ2-3	TGCGCCAGCAGCCAGGACTTAGCTAATACGCAGTATTTT	CASSQDLANTQYF
.	TRBV2	.	TRBJ2-7	TGTGCCAGCAGGGGGCCGACCTACGAGCAGTACTTC	CASRGPTYEQYF
.	TRBV2	.	TRBJ2-7	TGTGCCAGCAGTGTGAACAACCCTATCCTCGAGCAGTACTTC	CASSVNNPILEQYF
TRBD1	TRBV27	.	TRBJ1-1	TGTGCCAGCAGTCCCTGGACAGGTATGAACACTGAAGCTTTCTTT	CASSPWTGMNTEAFF
TRBD1	TRBV19	.	TRBJ1-2	TGTGCCAGTAGTATTGTGACAGGGGCTAAGGGCTACACCTTC	CASSIVTGAKGYTF
.	TRBV28	.	TRBJ2-7	TGTGCCAGCAATTCGGGGAGCTCCTACGAGCAGTACTTC	CASNSGSSYEQYF
.	TRBV27	.	TRBJ1-4	TGTGCCAGCAGTTTACGGGGACACCAAGAAAAACTGTTTTTT	CASSLRGHQEKLFF
.	TRBV30	.	TRBJ1-2	TGTGCCTGGGGGTCTAACTATGGCTACACCTTC	CAWGSNYGYTF
TRBD1	TRBV28	.	TRBJ1-5	TGTGCCAGCAGTTTTGGTGTAGGACAGGGTCCCCCCAGCAATCAGCCCCAGCATTTT	CASSFGVGQGPPSNQPQHF
.	TRBV24-1	.	TRBJ2-3	TGTGCCACCAGTGCCACCGCAGATACGCAGTATTTT	CATSATADTQYF
TRBD1	TRBV6-1	.	TRBJ1-2	TGTGCCAGCAGTGAACTGGGACAGGGGGCCGGCTATGGCTACACCTTC	CASSELGQGAGYGYTF
.	TRBV30	.	TRBJ1-1	TGTGCCTGGAGTGTATATTGGAGCACTGAAGCTTTCTTT	CAWSVYWSTEAFF
.	TRBV5-1	once	TRBJ2-2	TGCGCCAGCAGCTCCGGACAGCCGAACACCGGGGAGCTGTTTTTT	CASSSGQPNTGELFF
.	TRBV3-1/TRBV3-2	.	TRBJ2-1	TGTGCCAGCAGCAGGCAATCGGGGAGCTCCTACAATGAGCAGTTCTTC	CASSRQSGSSYNEQFF
.	TRBV6-5	once	TRBJ1-6	TGTGCCAGCAGTTACTCGTCCAGAGAGAATTCACCCCTCCACTTT	CASSYSSRENSPLHF
TRBD2	TRBV5-4	.	TRBJ2-5	TGTGCCAGCAGCGGGCGGACTAGCGGGGTTAAGGAGACCCAGTACTTC	CASSGRTSGVKETQYF
TRBD1	TRBV19	.	TRBJ1-2	TGTGCCAGTGCACCGACAGGGGGCTCCTATGGCTACACCTTC	CASAPTGGSYGYTF
TRBD1	TRBV30	once	TRBJ1-1	TGTGCCTGGAGTGTACAGGGGGTCGTCGAAGCTTTCTTT	CAWSVQGVVEAFF
TRBD1	TRBV5-6	.	TRBJ1-1	TGTGCCAGCAGCTTTAAGGACAGGGGCTTGAACACTGAAGCTTTCTTT	CASSFKDRGLNTEAFF
.	TRBV6-5	.	TRBJ2-3	TGTGCCAGCAGTTTAGCAACCACGGTGTATTTT	CASSLATTVYF
TRBD2	TRBV20-1	.	TRBJ2-3	TGCAGTGCTAGTTACCGCCGGGGGGGCCCAGATACGCAGTATTTT	CSASYRRGGPDTQYF
TRBD1	TRBV28	once	TRBJ1-2	TGTGCCAGCGGTCTTGAGACAGGGGGAAACTATGGCTACACCTTC	CASGLETGGNYGYTF